This is a list of T cell receptor beta chains from one sample in a study of metastatic and nonmetastatic thyroid tumors. Via MiXCR, TCRdb re-called the PCR reads. The sample contains more than 65,000 clones, around 14% of which appear only once. Sequencing was performed on blood. These receptors all come from a male donor with papillary thyroid cancer or a benign thyroid nodule (not recorded which). Some clones in this sample may be carry-over from other donors' samples. Each CDR3 is given with its conserved first and last residue. The D gene is left open where the match is weak. Only part of the rows carry a size: once, few, many, or a class if the clone is expanded.

many | 17 | . | TRBJ2-6 | TRBV9 | CASSEGMWISGANVLTF | TGTGCCAGCAGCGAGGGGATGTGGATCTCTGGGGCCAACGTCCTGACTTTC
. | 13 | . | TRBJ2-7 | TRBV6-1 | CASSPFPMGEQYF | TGTGCCAGCAGCCCGTTTCCTATGGGCGAGCAGTACTTC
few | 16 | TRBD1 | TRBJ1-1 | TRBV6-2/TRBV6-3 | CASSYEGAILGTEAFF | TGTGCCAGCAGTTACGAGGGGGCAATTCTAGGCACTGAAGCTTTCTTT
many | 19 | . | TRBJ2-4 | TRBV6-5 | CASSYARDPLSGAKNIQYF | TGTGCCAGCAGTTACGCCCGGGACCCTTTGAGTGGGGCCAAAAACATTCAGTACTTC
many | 15 | . | TRBJ2-1 | TRBV27 | CASSPFWGSYNEQFF | TGTGCCAGCAGTCCCTTTTGGGGCTCCTACAATGAGCAGTTCTTC
. | 17 | TRBD2 | TRBJ2-1 | TRBV20-1 | CSARTSGGTNSYNEQFF | TGCAGTGCCCGGACTAGCGGGGGAACAAACTCCTACAATGAGCAGTTCTTC
many | 13 | . | TRBJ1-4 | TRBV19 | CASNTLGREKLFF | TGTGCCAGTAACACCCTGGGCAGAGAAAAACTGTTTTTT
many | 18 | . | TRBJ1-4 | TRBV27 | CASSFSPQGLNPNEKLFF | TGTGCCAGCAGTTTCTCTCCTCAGGGCCTTAATCCAAATGAAAAACTGTTTTTT
many | 13 | . | TRBJ1-3 | TRBV14 | CASSQDQGNTIYF | TGTGCCAGCAGCCAAGATCAGGGAAACACCATATATTTT
. | 16 | TRBD2 | TRBJ2-3 | TRBV2 | CASIGTSGRSTDTQYF | TGTGCCAGCATCGGCACTAGCGGGAGATCGACAGATACGCAGTATTTT
many | 18 | . | TRBJ2-1 | TRBV20-1 | CSAIDPGRRGSSYNEQFF | TGCAGTGCTATCGACCCGGGTCGAAGGGGGAGCTCCTACAATGAGCAGTTCTTC